Detailed here is one T cell receptor beta chain. The CDR3 has 13 amino acids. The V end lost 4 bases, the J end lost 3 bases, and 9 bases lay between the germline ends. CDR1 and CDR2 (germline): SEHNR, FQNEAQ (reference sequence). The sample originates from a study of beta chain features in type 1 diabetes. Across the whole study: Investigators examined around 110 million sorted cells across all samples.

Sequenced material consisted of expressed TCRB transcripts (all of the isolated RNA was reverse transcribed). TCRdb's copy holds only in-frame clones and misses some; the assay was immunoSEQ multiplex PCR. This table has around 44,000 clones, roughly 56% appearing once. Sequenced: Tregs from blood. The chain uses TRBV7-9 and TRBJ1-2; D unclear. The sequence came from a woman aged 18-35 years in good health. The CDR3 DNA reads TGTGCCAGCAGCTCCCCCCAGGACTATGGCTACACCTTC. It is translated as CASSSPQDYGYTF.